A single sample gave rise to the 9 T cell receptor beta chains below, sequenced in a study of somatic mutations in cytotoxic T cells in rheumatoid arthritis. Sequencing used immunoSEQ multiplex PCR; TCRdb keeps in-frame clones, though not all of them. The sample comprises about 14,000 clones, 60% to 80% of which are singletons, and approximately 16% rests with the top ten. What was sequenced was CD8+ T cells sorted from blood. Every receptor here comes from an adult with rheumatoid arthritis.

The gene calls are TRBV5-4 and TRBJ1-2; the D gene is possibly TRBD1 (5 bases). Trimming shortened V by 2 bases and J by 7 bases, and 18 bases separated the two germline ends. Germline lookup yields CDR1 SGHNT and CDR2 YYREEE (reference sequence). This CDR3 has 15 residues. Here the CDR3 DNA reads TGTGCCAGCAGCTTAGGGGCAGGCCCGATGGGTGGCTACACCTTC. Translating it yields CASSLGAGPMGGYTF. The complete variable domain, with remaining parts taken from reference TRBV5-4 and TRBJ1-2, reads ETGVTQSPTHLIKTRGQQVTLRCSSQSGHNTVSWYQQALGQGPQFIFQYYREEENGRGNFPPRFSGLQFPNYSSELNVNALELDDSALYLCASSLGAGPMGGYTFGSGTRLTVV.

This rearrangement joins TRBV7-3 to TRBJ2-1, with TRBD2 matching over 8 bases. The junction had 19 bases not matched to a gene; V was cut back by 5 bases and J by 4 bases. The CDR3 runs 19 residues. Germline CDR1 reads SGHTA; CDR2 reads FQGTGA. Here the CDR3 reads CASSPWGSGGVSYYNEQFF. DNA of the CDR3: TGTGCCAGCAGCCCTTGGGGGAGCGGGGGTGTTTCGTATTACAATGAGCAGTTCTTC.

The CDR3 nucleotides read TGCGCCAGCAGTCTGGTAGGTTACACTGAAGCTTTCTTT. Its translation is CASSLVGYTEAFF. The chain couples TRBV5-1 to TRBJ1-1, with D unclear. Germline CDR1 reads SGHRS; CDR2 reads YFSETQ. Trimming stripped 5 bases from V and 3 bases from J, with 11 bases between. The CDR3 length is 13 residues.

The chain joins TRBV5-6 to TRBJ1-1; D is ambiguous. The CDR3 is 15 amino acids. The V end was cut by 4 bases, the J end by 5 bases, with 18 bases between. Per germline, CDR1 SGHDT and CDR2 YYEEEE. The CDR3 DNA follows: TGTGCCAGCAGCGAATTCGTCACTAGGGAAACTGAAGCTTTCTTT. Protein sequence: CASSEFVTRETEAFF.

This rearrangement joins TRBV5-4 to TRBJ2-1, with 10 nucleotides matching TRBD2. Trimming took 4 bases from V and 9 from J; bases not matched to a gene: 13. Germline CDR1 reads SGHNT; CDR2 reads YYREEE (reference sequence). The CDR3 contains 16 residues. Here the CDR3 DNA reads TGTGCCAGCAGCCCGTGTACTAGCGGGGTTTGGTGTGAGCAGTTCTTC. This encodes CASSPCTSGVWCEQFF.

This clone was seen a few times. V and J are TRBV27 and TRBJ1-5; D might be TRBD1 (5 bases). The V end lost 5 bases, the J end lost 10 bases, and 21 bases lay between the germline ends. The V gene's germline CDR1 is MNHEY and CDR2 SMNVEV (reference sequence). The CDR3 consists of 15 residues. CDR3 region: CASSPGWAGGEPQHF. The CDR3 DNA is TGTGCCAGCAGTCCAGGTTGGGCAGGAGGGGAACCCCAGCATTTT.

The J gene is TRBJ2-1, the V gene TRBV13; 7 bases align to TRBD1. The germline gives CDR1 PRHDT, CDR2 FYEKMQ (reference sequence). This CDR3 is 16 amino acids long. J gave up 7 bases and V 6 bases, and 15 bases lay outside the gene matches. The CDR3 region is CASSLPVTGSRNEQFF. The CDR3 DNA sequence: TGTGCCAGCAGTCTCCCGGTGACAGGGAGTAGGAATGAGCAGTTCTTC. Variable domain in full (rest from reference TRBV13 and TRBJ2-1): AAGVIQSPRHLIKEKRETATLKCYPIPRHDTVYWYQQGPGQDPQFLISFYEKMQSDKGSIPDRFSAQQFSDYHSELNMSSLELGDSALYFCASSLPVTGSRNEQFFGPGTRLTVL.

The chain recombines TRBV27 with TRBJ1-2, with 7 nucleotides matching TRBD1. Trimming cost V 0 bases and J 5 bases; bases outside gene matches: 6. The length of the CDR3 is 15 residues. CDR1 and CDR2 (germline): MNHEY, SMNVEV (reference sequence). The CDR3 spells CASSLSTGVGYGYTF. CDR3 nucleotides: TGTGCCAGCAGTTTATCCACAGGGGTCGGGTATGGCTACACCTTC.

The genes are TRBV19 and TRBJ1-1; the D gene is possibly TRBD1 (6 bases). The germline V gene has CDR1 LNHDA and CDR2 SQIVND (reference sequence). The CDR3 length is 15 residues. The V end was cut by 7 bases, the J end by 3 bases, with 18 bases between. DNA of the CDR3: TGTGCCAGTACCAACGGGGGGGGCGTGCACACTGAAGCTTTCTTT. Protein product: CASTNGGGVHTEAFF.